The next 18 T cell receptor beta chains were all read from a single sample in a study of blood T cell repertoires in COVID-19. Method: immunoSEQ multiplex PCR; TCRdb's copy keeps in-frame clones and lacks some. The data show fewer than 350,000 clones, 75% to 90% seen once. The sequenced sample consisted of peripheral blood. The receptors were sampled from a woman in her twenties or thirties who had recovered from COVID-19.

The genes are TRBV5-4 and TRBJ1-3; 11 bases are a match to TRBD1. V was clipped by 4 bases and J by 2 bases; unmatched bases: 2. CDR1 SGHNT and CDR2 YYREEE come from the germline V gene (reference sequence). The CDR3 totals 15 residues. The CDR3 is CASSLDRGPGNTIYF. CDR3 sequence (DNA): TGTGCCAGCAGCCTGGACAGGGGGCCTGGAAACACCATATATTTT.

This chain joins TRBV6-1 and TRBJ1-2; a possible D gene is TRBD1 (6 bases). The CDR3 runs 15 residues. Trimming shortened V by 0 bases and J by 2 bases, and 10 bases separated the two germline ends. Germline loops: CDR1 MNHNS, CDR2 SASEGT. The CDR3 bases are TGTGCCAGCAGTGAAGCGGGGAGGGGGAACTATGGCTACACCTTC. The encoded protein is CASSEAGRGNYGYTF.

This chain uses TRBV6-1 with TRBJ1-2; D may be TRBD1 (5 bases). The CDR3 length is 16 residues. Trimming removed 0 bases at V and 7 bases at J, with 18 bases between. CDR1 MNHNS and CDR2 SASEGT come from the germline V gene. CDR3 loop: CASSEAHLGGLGGYTF. CDR3 coding DNA: TGTGCCAGCAGTGAAGCGCACCTGGGGGGTTTGGGTGGCTACACCTTC.

The chain carries TRBV10-3 and TRBJ1-2, with D possibly matching TRBD1 (5 bases). V was trimmed by 10 bases and J by 4 bases, leaving 16 bases between them. There are 13 residues in the CDR3. Germline V gives CDR1 ENHRY, CDR2 SYGVKD. The CDR3 sequence is CATFSDTAYGYTF. CDR3 nucleotides: TGTGCCACTTTTTCGGACACTGCCTATGGCTACACCTTC.

This chain joins TRBV7-6 and TRBJ1-2, with 9 bases fitting TRBD1. The CDR3 has 16 residues. Trimming cost V 2 bases and J 7 bases; bases outside gene matches: 11. Germline V lookup: CDR1 SGHVS, CDR2 FNYEAQ. In nucleotides, the CDR3 is TGTGCCAGCAGCTTAAGCCGGGACAGGGACAGTCCTGGCTACACCTTC. Translating gives CASSLSRDRDSPGYTF.

The rearrangement joins TRBV4-2 to TRBJ2-7, with 7 bases fitting TRBD1. J was trimmed by 1 base and V by 3 bases; bases with no gene match: 9. Germline CDR1 and CDR2: LGHNA and YNFKEQ. The CDR3 runs to 16 residues. This CDR3 is CASSQVARQGSYEQYF. CDR3 in DNA: TGTGCCAGCAGCCAGGTTGCCCGACAGGGATCCTACGAGCAGTACTTC.

The V and J genes are TRBV6-2 or TRBV6-3 and TRBJ1-1, with 10 bases fitting TRBD1. The V gene end was trimmed by 5 bases and the J gene end by 5 bases; junction bases not matched to a gene: 2. This CDR3 has 13 amino acids. Germline CDR1 is MNHEY and CDR2 is SVGEGT. The CDR3 reads CASSGQGVTEAFF. Written as DNA, the CDR3 is TGTGCCAGCAGTGGACAGGGGGTGACTGAAGCTTTCTTT.

With respect to this clone: At the DNA level, this CDR3 is encoded by other sequences in the same sample as well. This chain uses TRBV6-5 with TRBJ1-2, with D perhaps matching TRBD1 (5 bases). The CDR3 is 14 residues long. CDR1 and CDR2 (germline): MNHEY, SVGAGI. Trimming left V 0 bases short and J 2 bases short, with 7 bases between. CDR3 loop: CASSYSRVNYGYTF. Written as DNA, the CDR3 is TGTGCCAGCAGTTACTCCAGGGTAAACTATGGCTACACCTTC.

V and J are TRBV6-5 and TRBJ1-1, with 7 bases fitting TRBD1. The germline CDR1 and CDR2 sequences are MNHEY and SVGAGI. With V trimmed by 2 bases and J by 1 base, 7 bases remained unmatched. The CDR3 is made up of 16 amino acids. The CDR3 DNA follows: TGTGCCAGCAGTTACGGAGGGGGCCAAAAGAACACTGAAGCTTTCTTT. As protein: CASSYGGGQKNTEAFF.

The chain links TRBV3-1 (or the pseudogene TRBV3-2) to TRBJ1-5, with 7 bases aligning to TRBD1. This CDR3 is 17 amino acids long. V lost 3 bases to trimming and J lost 1 base; unmatched junction nucleotides: 9. The germline gives CDR1 LGHDT, CDR2 YNNKEL (reference sequence). CDR3 sequence (DNA): TGTGCCAGCAGCCAGGAGCCCACAGGGGCCAGCAATCAGCCCCAGCATTTT. This gives the protein CASSQEPTGASNQPQHF.

This chain links TRBV5-6 with TRBJ1-6, with D tentatively TRBD1 (6 bases). Looked up from germline, CDR1 is SGHDT and CDR2 is YYEEEE. The CDR3 runs 16 residues. V lost 5 bases and J 0 bases, leaving 12 bases between the germline ends. The CDR3 nucleotides read TGTGCCAGCAGTGGACAGCGGAGCTCCTATAATTCACCCCTCCACTTT. Translation gives CASSGQRSSYNSPLHF.

J is TRBJ2-7 and V is TRBV27; unclear D gene. The germline gives CDR1 MNHEY, CDR2 SMNVEV (reference sequence). CDR3 length: 16 residues. Trimming cost V 2 bases and J 0 bases, with 14 bases left between them. This CDR3 is CASSLAAAVSSYEQYF. The CDR3 bases are TGTGCCAGCAGTTTAGCCGCCGCGGTGAGCTCCTACGAGCAGTACTTC.

The V and J genes are TRBV2 and TRBJ2-1; 9 positions match TRBD2. With V trimmed by 7 bases and J by 9 bases, 10 bases remained unmatched. This CDR3 comprises 14 residues. Germline V gene sequence: CDR1 SNHLY, CDR2 FYNNEI. In DNA form, the CDR3 reads TGTGCCAGCAAACAGGCGGGGGGGCCGGGTGAGCAGTTCTTC. Its protein product is CASKQAGGPGEQFF. Filled out from reference TRBV2 and TRBJ2-1, the complete variable domain reads EPEVTQTPSHQVTQMGQEVILRCVPISNHLYFYWYRQILGQKVEFLVSFYNNEISEKSEIFDDQFSVERPDGSNFTLKIRSTKLEDSAMYFCASKQAGGPGEQFFGPGTRLTVL.

The chain uses TRBV27 and TRBJ1-6; 8 bases map to TRBD1. The germline V gene has CDR1 MNHEY and CDR2 SMNVEV (reference sequence). The CDR3 is 14 residues long. V dropped 6 bases and J dropped 8; count of bases not matched to a gene: 6. CDR3 in DNA: TGTGCCAGCAGGCTCACAGGGGGGGATTCACCCCTCCACTTT. Translated, it gives CASRLTGGDSPLHF.

The CDR3 is CASSPEVYLSTEAFF. The CDR3 coding sequence is TGTGCCAGCAGCCCGGAGGTCTACCTGAGCACTGAAGCTTTCTTT. This chain links TRBV28 with TRBJ1-1, with D unresolved. This CDR3 has 15 residues. The V gene lost 6 bases and the J gene lost 4 bases, with 18 bases spanning the gap. Germline CDR1 is MDHEN and CDR2 is SYDVKM.

J is TRBJ2-5 and V is TRBV6-5; 10 bases are shared with TRBD1. The CDR3 extends over 14 amino acids. V was pared by 5 bases and J by 5 bases, with 5 bases of the junction left unmatched. CDR1 and CDR2 (germline): MNHEY, SVGAGI. This chain's CDR3 is CASSPGQGLETQYF. The CDR3 DNA is TGTGCCAGCAGTCCGGGACAGGGGCTGGAGACCCAGTACTTC.

CDR3 DNA: TGTGCCAGTACCGGGGACACTGAAGCTTTCTTT. The encoded protein is CASTGDTEAFF. The chain uses TRBV19 and TRBJ1-1; unclear D gene. The CDR3 spans 11 residues. Germline V gives CDR1 LNHDA, CDR2 SQIVND (reference sequence). V was cut by 7 bases and J by 3 bases, with 6 bases left in between.

The J gene is TRBJ1-4, the V gene TRBV5-6; D is unclear. V was pared by 2 bases and J by 4 bases, with 6 bases between. The germline V gene has CDR1 SGHDT and CDR2 YYEEEE. The CDR3 is made up of 13 amino acids. The DNA for the CDR3 is TGTGCCAGCAGCTTAAGACATAATGAAAAACTGTTTTTT. Protein sequence: CASSLRHNEKLFF.